This entry is about one TCR beta chain. What it binds is not known. The gene names given are mouse names. The observed sequence ends 1 residue before the CDR3 terminus, with the missing tail filled in from the germline J gene. The data stem from a study of tissue T cells after allogeneic stem cell transplantation. General study points: Some tissue clones might be persisting host cells; their alloreactivity or antigen specificity was not determined.

Per the germline V gene, CDR1 is SGHSN and CDR2 is HYEKVE. The CDR3 is made up of 14 amino acids. Trimming removed 0 bases at V and 0 bases at J, with 8 bases between. Documented time point: mouse harvest day 7 after allogeneic transplant. The graft held 10^6 splenic CD5+ T cells and 10^7 T-cell-depleted bone marrow cells. Tissues came from B6→BALB/c major-mismatch GVHD mice at day 7 or 14. Sequencing of TCRbeta CDR3 at survey depth gave sequences and template counts. Produced via immunoSEQ multiplex PCR; TCRdb's table is partial and in-frame only. The sample lists about 5,500 clones, roughly 48% occurring once.

Sequenced: gut tissue. The clonotype was recovered from a female BALB/c mouse given C57BL/6 T cells with graft-versus-host disease after an allogeneic hematopoietic cell transplant. The gene calls are TRBV12-1 and TRBJ2-7; no definite D call. CDR3 DNA (partial): TGTGCCAGCTCTCTCCACTCGAGCTCCTATGAACAGTAC. This gives the protein CASSLHSSSYEQY. The CDR3 as a whole reads CASSLHSSSYEQYF. Full variable domain (rest looked up from reference TRBV12-1 and TRBJ2-7): DSGVVQSPRHIIKEKGGRSVLTCIPISGHSNVVWYQQTLGKELKFLIQHYEKVERDKGFLPSRFSVQQFDDYHSEMNMSALELEDSAMYFCASSLHSSSYEQYFGPGTRLTVL.